This T cell receptor beta chain appears in the sequencing data of a study of T cells in Graves' hyperthyroidism and ophthalmopathy. Study-level findings and limits: Blood also carried most thyroid clonotypes expanded above 0.001.

This clonotype occurred many times. Its antigen is as yet unknown. RNA transcripts served as the template for amplifying TCR beta CDR3 regions. During a first-round RT-PCR of the TCR CDR3, the HTBI primer set was used. Using its own MiXCR run on the multiplex PCR reads, TCRdb lists one record per CDR3 protein. In the table there are some 500,000 distinct CDR3 sequences, approximately 14% of which are singletons. Patients counted as stable if ophthalmopathy did not develop within 18 months. Per germline, CDR1 SGHVS and CDR2 FQNEAQ. Between the trimmed V and J ends, which lost 4 bases and 2 bases, there was a span of 11 bases. There are 14 residues in the CDR3.

The receptor was derived from a woman under 30 with Graves' hyperthyroidism. Sequencing input: blood. The chain is built from TRBV7-8 and TRBJ1-2, with a tentative D call TRBD1 (5 bases). The CDR3 nucleotides are TGTGCCAGCAGCTCCGGGACGGTAAACTATGGCTACACCTTC. Its protein product is CASSSGTVNYGYTF.